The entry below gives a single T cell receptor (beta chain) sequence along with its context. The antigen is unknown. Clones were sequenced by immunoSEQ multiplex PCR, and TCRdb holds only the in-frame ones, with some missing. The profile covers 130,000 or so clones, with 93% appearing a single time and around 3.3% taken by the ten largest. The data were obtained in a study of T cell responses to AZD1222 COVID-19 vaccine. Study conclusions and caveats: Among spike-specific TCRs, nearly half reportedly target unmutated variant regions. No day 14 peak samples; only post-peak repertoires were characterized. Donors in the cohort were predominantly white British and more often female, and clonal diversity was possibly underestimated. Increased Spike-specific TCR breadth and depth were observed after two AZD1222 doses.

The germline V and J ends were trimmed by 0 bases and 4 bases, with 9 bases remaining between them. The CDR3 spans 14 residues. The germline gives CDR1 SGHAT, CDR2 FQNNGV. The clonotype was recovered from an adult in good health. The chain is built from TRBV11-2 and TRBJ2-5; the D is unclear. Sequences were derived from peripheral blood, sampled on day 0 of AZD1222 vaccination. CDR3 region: CASSLDLALETQYF. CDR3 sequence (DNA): TGTGCCAGCAGCTTAGATCTGGCTCTAGAGACCCAGTACTTC.